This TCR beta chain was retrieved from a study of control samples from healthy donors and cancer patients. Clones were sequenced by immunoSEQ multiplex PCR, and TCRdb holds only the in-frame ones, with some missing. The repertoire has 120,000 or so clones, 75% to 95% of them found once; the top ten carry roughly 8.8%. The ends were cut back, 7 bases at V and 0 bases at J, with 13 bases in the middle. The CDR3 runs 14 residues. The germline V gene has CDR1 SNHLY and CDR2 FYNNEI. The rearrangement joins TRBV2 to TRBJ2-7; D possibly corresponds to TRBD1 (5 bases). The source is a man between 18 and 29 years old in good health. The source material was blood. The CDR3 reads CASKGRASSYEQYF. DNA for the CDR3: TGTGCCAGCAAGGGCAGGGCCAGCTCCTACGAGCAGTACTTC.